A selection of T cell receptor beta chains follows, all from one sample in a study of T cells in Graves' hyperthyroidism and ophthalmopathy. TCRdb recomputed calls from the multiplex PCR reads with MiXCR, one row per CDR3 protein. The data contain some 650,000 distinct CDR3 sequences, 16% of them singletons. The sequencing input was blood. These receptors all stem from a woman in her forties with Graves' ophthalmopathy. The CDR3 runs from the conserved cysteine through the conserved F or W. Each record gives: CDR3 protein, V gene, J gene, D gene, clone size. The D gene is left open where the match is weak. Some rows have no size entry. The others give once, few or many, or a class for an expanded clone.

CDR3: CASSVRVAGGGSGANVLTF
V: TRBV9
J: TRBJ2-6
D: .
size: .

CDR3: CASSYAPGKGGWSVHAEQYF
V: TRBV12-3/TRBV12-4
J: TRBJ2-7
D: .
size: many

CDR3: CASSLPVTNYGYTF
V: TRBV27
J: TRBJ1-2
D: .
size: .

CDR3: CASSSSGGEITGELFF
V: TRBV5-1
J: TRBJ2-2
D: TRBD2
size: .

CDR3: CSASGLASTSTDTQYF
V: TRBV20-1
J: TRBJ2-3
D: .
size: many

CDR3: CASSLSEGYGYTF
V: TRBV27
J: TRBJ1-2
D: .
size: few

CDR3: CASNRETQYF
V: TRBV7-2
J: TRBJ2-5
D: .
size: many

CDR3: CASRNSGLAGSTDTQYF
V: TRBV6-2/TRBV6-3
J: TRBJ2-3
D: TRBD2
size: .

CDR3: CASSEATGYQPQHF
V: TRBV6-1
J: TRBJ1-5
D: TRBD1
size: many

CDR3: CASSVASDHDTQYF
V: TRBV9
J: TRBJ2-3
D: .
size: few

CDR3: CSARPNTEAFF
V: TRBV20-1
J: TRBJ1-1
D: .
size: many

CDR3: CASSQRLAGSTGELFF
V: TRBV4-2
J: TRBJ2-2
D: TRBD2
size: few

CDR3: CASSQVSQGPSGNTIYF
V: TRBV4-2
J: TRBJ1-3
D: .
size: .

CDR3: CSVEGTSGHDTDTQHF
V: TRBV29-1
J: .
D: .
size: few

CDR3: CASSFRGALAAGANVLTF
V: TRBV7-6
J: TRBJ2-6
D: .
size: .

CDR3: CASSLYQNTGELFF
V: TRBV5-1
J: TRBJ2-2
D: .
size: .

CDR3: CASNLAGTGVYEQYF
V: TRBV2
J: TRBJ2-7
D: TRBD1
size: few

CDR3: CASSLQVEQFF
V: TRBV28
J: TRBJ2-1
D: .
size: many

CDR3: CASRFHMAAQYF
V: TRBV2
J: TRBJ2-5
D: .
size: many

CDR3: CASSATTGPGYTF
V: TRBV11-2
J: TRBJ1-2
D: .
size: many

CDR3: CASSTRQGGKNIQYF
V: TRBV28
J: TRBJ2-4
D: .
size: few

CDR3: CASNPQGLAARTDTQYF
V: TRBV28
J: TRBJ2-3
D: TRBD2
size: many

CDR3: CASSDGKEQPQHF
V: TRBV6-1
J: TRBJ1-5
D: .
size: .

CDR3: CASSIDSYNYGYTF
V: TRBV5-1
J: TRBJ1-2
D: .
size: .

CDR3: CASSPRFTSEQYF
V: TRBV4-1
J: TRBJ2-7
D: .
size: few

CDR3: CAWRGLAGSYEQYF
V: TRBV30
J: TRBJ2-7
D: TRBD2
size: many

CDR3: CASSDQTGARYGYTF
V: TRBV6-1
J: TRBJ1-2
D: TRBD1
size: few

CDR3: CASSFFGEQYF
V: TRBV11-2
J: TRBJ2-7
D: .
size: many

CDR3: CASSLDRGLYEQYF
V: TRBV11-2
J: TRBJ2-7
D: TRBD1
size: many

CDR3: CASSFSGGGNQPQHF
V: TRBV12-3/TRBV12-4
J: TRBJ1-5
D: .
size: many

CDR3: CASSEAAEDQPQHF
V: TRBV2
J: TRBJ1-5
D: .
size: .

CDR3: CASSPFTGGTDTQYF
V: TRBV7-8
J: TRBJ2-3
D: .
size: many

CDR3: CASSLWKGSSYNEQFF
V: TRBV7-9
J: TRBJ2-1
D: .
size: few

CDR3: CASTKDNLGTDTQYF
V: TRBV2
J: TRBJ2-3
D: .
size: many

CDR3: CARDRQRNTIYF
V: TRBV28
J: TRBJ1-3
D: .
size: .

CDR3: CSASNPGQVGYGYTF
V: TRBV20-1
J: TRBJ1-2
D: TRBD1
size: many

CDR3: CASSQDQDYGRGYGYTF
V: TRBV3-1
J: TRBJ1-2
D: .
size: .

CDR3: CASSPGQPSFSYEQYF
V: TRBV5-1
J: TRBJ2-7
D: TRBD1
size: few